This T cell receptor (beta chain) was retrieved from a study of healthy donors' naive CD4 and CD8 T cells. Overall study findings and caveats: Around 13% of CD4/CD8 propensity variance appeared explained by V, J and CDR3 charge.

V dropped 6 bases and J dropped 1 base, with 16 bases sitting between them. Germline CDR1 reads MNHEY; CDR2 reads SVGEGT. The CDR3 spans 15 residues. Naive T cells were sorted: CD4+CD8-CD45RO-CD45RA+ for CD4+, CD8+CD4-CD45RA+CD27bright for CD8+. TCR libraries were built from about 520 ng of total RNA by linear amplification. Per the authors' pipeline: Four to six healthy donors contributed about 80,000 sequenced TCR alpha transcripts. TCRdb called the reads again in MiXCR, with one record for every CDR3 protein. The V and J calls come from TCRdb's annotation, not from the publication. The data hold some 190,000 distinct CDR3 sequences, with around 80% observed a single time. In regard to this clonotype: What it binds is not known.

The clonotype was recovered from a pool of human donors in good health; the sample pools cells from several healthy donors. This chain joins TRBV6-2 or TRBV6-3 and TRBJ2-7; D perhaps matches TRBD1 (6 bases). Sequenced input: naive CD4+ and CD8+ T cells sorted from blood, pooled from several donors. The chain's CDR3 is CASSGRGVESYEQYF. In DNA, the CDR3 is TGTGCCAGCAGCGGCAGGGGCGTGGAGTCCTACGAGCAGTACTTC.